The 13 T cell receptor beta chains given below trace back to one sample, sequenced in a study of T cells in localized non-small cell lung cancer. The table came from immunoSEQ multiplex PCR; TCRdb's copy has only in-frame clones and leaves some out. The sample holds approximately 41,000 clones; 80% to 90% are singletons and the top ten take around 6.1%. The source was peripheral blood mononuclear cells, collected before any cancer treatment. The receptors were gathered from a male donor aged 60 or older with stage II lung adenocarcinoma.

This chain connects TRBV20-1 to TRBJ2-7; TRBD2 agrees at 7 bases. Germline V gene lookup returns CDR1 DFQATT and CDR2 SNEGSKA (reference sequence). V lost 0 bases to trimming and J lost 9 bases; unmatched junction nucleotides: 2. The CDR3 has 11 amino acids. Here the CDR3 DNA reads TGCAGTGCTAGAGATGGGAGGGGGCAGTACTTC. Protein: CSARDGRGQYF.

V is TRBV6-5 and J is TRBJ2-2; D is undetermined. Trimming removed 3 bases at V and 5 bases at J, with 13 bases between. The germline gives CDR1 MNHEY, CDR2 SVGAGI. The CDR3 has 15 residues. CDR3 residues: CASSYLSGRTGELFF. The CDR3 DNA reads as TGTGCCAGCAGTTATTTGTCGGGCCGGACCGGGGAGCTGTTTTTT.

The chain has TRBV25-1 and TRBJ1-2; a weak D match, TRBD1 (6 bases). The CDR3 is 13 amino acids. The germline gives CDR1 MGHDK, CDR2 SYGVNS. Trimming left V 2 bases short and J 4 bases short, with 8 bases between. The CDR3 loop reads CASSEGQLYGYTF. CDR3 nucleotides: TGTGCCAGCAGTGAAGGACAGCTCTATGGCTACACCTTC.

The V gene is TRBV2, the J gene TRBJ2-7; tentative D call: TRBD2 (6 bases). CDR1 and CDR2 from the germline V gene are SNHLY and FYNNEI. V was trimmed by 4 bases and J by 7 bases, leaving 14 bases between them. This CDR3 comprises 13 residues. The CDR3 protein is CASSGTTAGEQYF. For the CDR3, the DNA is TGTGCCAGCAGTGGGACTACGGCGGGGGAGCAGTACTTC.

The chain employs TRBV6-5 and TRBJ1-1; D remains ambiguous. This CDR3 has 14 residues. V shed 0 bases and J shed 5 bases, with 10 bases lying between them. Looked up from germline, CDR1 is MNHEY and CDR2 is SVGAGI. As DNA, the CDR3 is TGTGCCAGCAGTTACTCGCGGTTCGGGACTGAAGCTTTCTTT. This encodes CASSYSRFGTEAFF.

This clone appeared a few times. CDR3 sequence: CASSLGGSAGNTIYF. CDR3 sequence (DNA): TGTGCCAGCAGTTTAGGAGGGTCAGCTGGAAACACCATATATTTT. The rearrangement links TRBV6-5 to TRBJ1-3; no clear D gene. Germline-derived CDR1 and CDR2 are MNHEY and SVGAGI. V lost 4 bases to trimming and J lost 2 bases, with 12 bases between them. This CDR3 region has 15 residues.

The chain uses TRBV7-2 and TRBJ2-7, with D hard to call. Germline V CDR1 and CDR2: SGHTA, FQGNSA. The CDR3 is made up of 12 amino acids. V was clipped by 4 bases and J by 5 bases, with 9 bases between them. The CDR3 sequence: CASSSHRDEQYF. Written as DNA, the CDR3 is TGTGCCAGCAGCTCCCATAGAGACGAGCAGTACTTC. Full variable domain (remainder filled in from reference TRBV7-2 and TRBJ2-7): GAGVSQSPSNKVTEKGKDVELRCDPISGHTALYWYRQSLGQGLEFLIYFQGNSAPDKSGLPSDRFSAERTGGSVSTLTIQRTQQEDSAVYLCASSSHRDEQYFGPGTRLTVT.

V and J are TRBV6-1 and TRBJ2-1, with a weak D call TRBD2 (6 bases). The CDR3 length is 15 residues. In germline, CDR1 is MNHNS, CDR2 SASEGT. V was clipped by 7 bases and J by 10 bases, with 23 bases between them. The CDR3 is CASNPGAGLYGEQFF. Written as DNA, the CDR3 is TGTGCCAGCAATCCGGGAGCCGGTTTATACGGGGAGCAGTTCTTC.

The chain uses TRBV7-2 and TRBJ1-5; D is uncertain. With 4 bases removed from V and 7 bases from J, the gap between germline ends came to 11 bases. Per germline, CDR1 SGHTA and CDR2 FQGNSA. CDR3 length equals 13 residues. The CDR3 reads CASSYVRGQPQHF. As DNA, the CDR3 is TGTGCCAGCAGCTATGTCCGTGGGCAGCCCCAGCATTTT.

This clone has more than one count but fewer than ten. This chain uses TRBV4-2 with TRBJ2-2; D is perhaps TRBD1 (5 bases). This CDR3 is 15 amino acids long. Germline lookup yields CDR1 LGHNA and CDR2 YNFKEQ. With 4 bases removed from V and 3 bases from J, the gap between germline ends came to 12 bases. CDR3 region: CASSLTTGDTGELFF. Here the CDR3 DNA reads TGTGCCAGCAGCCTTACCACAGGAGACACCGGGGAGCTGTTTTTT.

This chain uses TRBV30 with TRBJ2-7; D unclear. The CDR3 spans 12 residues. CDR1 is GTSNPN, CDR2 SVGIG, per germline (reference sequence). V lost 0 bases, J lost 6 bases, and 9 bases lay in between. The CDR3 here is CAWSVGPSEQYF. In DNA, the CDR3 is TGTGCCTGGAGTGTAGGCCCTTCCGAGCAGTACTTC.

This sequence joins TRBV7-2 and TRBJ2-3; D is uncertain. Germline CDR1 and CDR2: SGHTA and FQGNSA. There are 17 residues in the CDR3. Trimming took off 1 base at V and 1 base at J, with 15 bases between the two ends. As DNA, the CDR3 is TGTGCCAGCAGCTTAGGGGTGTCCAGCGCTCGCACAGATACGCAGTATTTT. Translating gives CASSLGVSSARTDTQYF.

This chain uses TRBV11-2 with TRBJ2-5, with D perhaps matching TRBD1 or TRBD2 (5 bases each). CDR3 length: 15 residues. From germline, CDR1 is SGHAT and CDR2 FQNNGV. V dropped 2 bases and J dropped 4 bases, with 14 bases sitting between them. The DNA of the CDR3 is TGTGCCAGCAGCTTACCAATCGGGACGCCAGAGACCCAGTACTTC. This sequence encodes CASSLPIGTPETQYF. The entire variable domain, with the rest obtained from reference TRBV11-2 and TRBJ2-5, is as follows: EAGVAQSPRYKIIEKRQSVAFWCNPISGHATLYWYQQILGQGPKLLIQFQNNGVVDDSQLPKDRFSAERLKGVDSTLKIQPAKLEDSAVYLCASSLPIGTPETQYFGPGTRLLVL.